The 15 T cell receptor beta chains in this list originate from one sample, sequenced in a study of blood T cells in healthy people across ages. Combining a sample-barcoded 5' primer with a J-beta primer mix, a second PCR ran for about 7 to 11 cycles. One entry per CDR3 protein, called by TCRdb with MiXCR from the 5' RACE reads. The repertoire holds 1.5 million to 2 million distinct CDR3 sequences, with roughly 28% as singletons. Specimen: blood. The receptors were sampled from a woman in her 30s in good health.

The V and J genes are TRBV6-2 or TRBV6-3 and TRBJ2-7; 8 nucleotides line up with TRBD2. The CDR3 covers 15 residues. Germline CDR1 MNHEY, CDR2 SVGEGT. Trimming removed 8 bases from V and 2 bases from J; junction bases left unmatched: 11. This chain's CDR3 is CASGQWRGDAYEQYF. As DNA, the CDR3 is TGTGCCAGCGGTCAATGGCGGGGGGATGCCTACGAGCAGTACTTC.

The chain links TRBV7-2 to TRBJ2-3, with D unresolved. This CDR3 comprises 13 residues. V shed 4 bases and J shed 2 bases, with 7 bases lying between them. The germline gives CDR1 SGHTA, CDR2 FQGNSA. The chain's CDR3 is CASSYMATDTQYF. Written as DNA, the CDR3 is TGTGCCAGCAGCTACATGGCCACAGATACGCAGTATTTT.

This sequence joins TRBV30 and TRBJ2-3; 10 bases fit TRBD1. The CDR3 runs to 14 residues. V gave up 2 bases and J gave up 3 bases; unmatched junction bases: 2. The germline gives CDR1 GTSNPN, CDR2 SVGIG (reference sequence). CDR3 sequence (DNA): TGTGCCTGGAGTTTGGGACAGGGGACAGATACGCAGTATTTT. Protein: CAWSLGQGTDTQYF.

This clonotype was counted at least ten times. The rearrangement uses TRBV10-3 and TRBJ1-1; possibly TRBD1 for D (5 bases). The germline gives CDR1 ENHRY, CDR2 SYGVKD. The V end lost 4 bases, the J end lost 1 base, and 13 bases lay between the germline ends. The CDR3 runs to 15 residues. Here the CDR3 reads CAISVGGGSNTEAFF. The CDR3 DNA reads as TGTGCCATCAGTGTCGGGGGAGGTTCGAACACTGAAGCTTTCTTT.

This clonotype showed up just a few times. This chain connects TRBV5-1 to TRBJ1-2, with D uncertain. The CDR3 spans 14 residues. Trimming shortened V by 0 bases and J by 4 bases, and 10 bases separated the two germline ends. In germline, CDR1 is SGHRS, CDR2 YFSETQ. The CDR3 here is CASSLVTNPYGYTF. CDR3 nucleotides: TGCGCCAGCAGCTTGGTGACCAACCCCTATGGCTACACCTTC.

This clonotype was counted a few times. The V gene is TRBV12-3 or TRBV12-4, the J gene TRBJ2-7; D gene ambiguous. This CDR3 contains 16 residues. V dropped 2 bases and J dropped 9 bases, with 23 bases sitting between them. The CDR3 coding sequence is TGTGCCAGCAGTTTATTCCCGCAAACCTCCCTCTCTGCGCAGTACTTC. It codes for CASSLFPQTSLSAQYF.

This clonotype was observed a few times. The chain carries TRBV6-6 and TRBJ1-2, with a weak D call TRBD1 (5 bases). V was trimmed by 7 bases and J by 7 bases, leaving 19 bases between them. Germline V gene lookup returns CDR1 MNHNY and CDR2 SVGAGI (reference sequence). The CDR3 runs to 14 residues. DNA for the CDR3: TGTGCCAGCATCTACATTCCAGGGAGCGGTGGCTACACCTTC. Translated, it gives CASIYIPGSGGYTF.

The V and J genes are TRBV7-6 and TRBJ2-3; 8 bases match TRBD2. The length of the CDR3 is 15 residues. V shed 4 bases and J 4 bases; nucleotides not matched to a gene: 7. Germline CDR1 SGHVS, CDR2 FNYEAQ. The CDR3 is CASSSSGSDADTQYF. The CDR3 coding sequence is TGTGCCAGCAGCTCGAGCGGGAGTGATGCAGATACGCAGTATTTT.

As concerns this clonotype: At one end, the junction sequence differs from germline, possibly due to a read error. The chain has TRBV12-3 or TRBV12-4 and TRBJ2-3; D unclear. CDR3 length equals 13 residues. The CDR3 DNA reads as TGTGCCAGCAGCCTGGTCATGCAAGATGCGCAGTATTTT. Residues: CASSLVMQDAQYF.

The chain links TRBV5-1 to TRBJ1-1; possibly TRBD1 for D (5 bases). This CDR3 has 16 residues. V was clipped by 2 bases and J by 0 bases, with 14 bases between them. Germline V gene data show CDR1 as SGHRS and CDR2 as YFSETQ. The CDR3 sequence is CASSFPPGQLNTEAFF. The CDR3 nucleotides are TGCGCCAGCAGCTTCCCTCCTGGACAACTGAACACTGAAGCTTTCTTT.

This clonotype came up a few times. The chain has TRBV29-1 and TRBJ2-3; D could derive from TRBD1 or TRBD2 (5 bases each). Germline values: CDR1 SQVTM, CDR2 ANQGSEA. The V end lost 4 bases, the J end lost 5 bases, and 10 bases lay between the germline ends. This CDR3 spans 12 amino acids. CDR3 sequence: CSVGGAEDTQYF. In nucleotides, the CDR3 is TGCAGCGTTGGAGGGGCCGAAGATACGCAGTATTTT.

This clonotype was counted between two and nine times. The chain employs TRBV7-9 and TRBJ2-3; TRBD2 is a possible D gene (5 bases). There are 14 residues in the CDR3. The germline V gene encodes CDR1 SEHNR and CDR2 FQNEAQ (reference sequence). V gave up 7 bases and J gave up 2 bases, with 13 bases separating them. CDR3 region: CASTLSGDTDTQYF. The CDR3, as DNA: TGTGCCAGCACCCTAAGCGGTGACACAGATACGCAGTATTTT.

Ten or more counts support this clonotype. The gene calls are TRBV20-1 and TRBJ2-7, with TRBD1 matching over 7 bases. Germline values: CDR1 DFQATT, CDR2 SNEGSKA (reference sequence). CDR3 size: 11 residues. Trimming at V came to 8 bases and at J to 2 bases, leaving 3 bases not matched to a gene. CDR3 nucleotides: TGCAGTCAACAGGGGACCTACGAGCAGTACTTC. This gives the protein CSQQGTYEQYF.

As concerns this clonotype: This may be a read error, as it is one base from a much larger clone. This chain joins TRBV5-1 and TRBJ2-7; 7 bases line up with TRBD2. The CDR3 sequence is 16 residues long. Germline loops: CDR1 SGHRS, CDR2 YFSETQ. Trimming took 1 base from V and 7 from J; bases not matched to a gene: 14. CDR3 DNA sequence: TGCGCCAGCAGCTTGCCCCTACTAGCGTCCTACAATGAGCAGTACTTC. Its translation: CASSLPLLASYNEQYF. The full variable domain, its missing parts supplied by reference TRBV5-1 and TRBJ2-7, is KAGVTQTPRYLIKTRGQQVTLSCSPISGHRSVSWYQQTPGQGLQFLFEYFSETQRNKGNFPGRFSGRQFSNSRSEMNVSTLELGDSALYLCASSLPLLASYNEQYFGPGTRLTVT.

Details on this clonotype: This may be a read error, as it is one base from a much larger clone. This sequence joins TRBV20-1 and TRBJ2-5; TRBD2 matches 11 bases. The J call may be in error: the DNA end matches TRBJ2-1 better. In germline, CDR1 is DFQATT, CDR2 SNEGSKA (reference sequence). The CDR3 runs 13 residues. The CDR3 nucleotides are TGCAGTGGACTAGCGGGAAGACAAGAGACCCAGTTCTTC. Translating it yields CSGLAGRQETQFF.